This T cell receptor (beta chain) was captured in a study of CXCR3-negative and CXCR3-positive naive CD8 T cells. Concerning this clonotype itself: As yet, its antigen is unknown.

Germline assignment: CDR1 MNHNY and CDR2 SVGAGI (reference sequence). The CDR3 sequence is 12 residues long. The TRB cDNA libraries were prepared by 5' RACE with UMI labels. Each CDR3 protein gets one entry in TCRdb, which reprocessed the 5' RACE reads and gives no DNA. This repertoire comprises fewer than 90,000 distinct CDR3 sequences; its ten largest clones make up roughly 0.64%. Study conclusions and caveats: Compared with CXCR3-negative naive cells, CXCR3-positive naive cells showed more hydrophobic TRB CDR3s. Unlike memory cells, which differed, naive CXCR3-negative and CXCR3-positive cells had similar TRBV-TRBJ usage. The level of CXCR3 expression partially decreased after cryopreservation; the majority of assays used fresh PBMCs.

Input material: naive CXCR3+ CD8+ T cells from blood. Subset in this sample: CD45RO-CCR7+CD27+CD95- naive CD8+ T cells expressing CXCR3 (TNR3+). This rearrangement joins TRBV6-6 to TRBJ2-1; TCRdb proposes TRBD1, but this gene call is untestable without DNA. This TCR derives from a human donor in good health. Some clones in this sample may be carry-over from other donors' samples. CDR3 loop: CASSPAPNEQFF.